Below are 29 T cell receptor beta chains sequenced from a single sample in a study of shared clonotypes between healthy human individuals. Method: immunoSEQ multiplex PCR; TCRdb's copy keeps in-frame clones and lacks some. The data contain over a million clones, 60% to 80% of them seen just once; the ten biggest clones take up 1.5%. Sequenced: memory CD4+ T cells sorted from blood. Subset indicated: CD45RA-negative fraction. The receptors come from a man between 18 and 29 years old in good health.

CDR3 bases: TGCGCCAGCAGCTTGCAAGATAATGAAAAACTGTTTTTT. Translated: CASSLQDNEKLFF. The V and J genes are TRBV5-1 and TRBJ1-4; D remains unclear. V was shortened by 1 base and J by 4 bases, with 5 bases between the two germline ends. Per germline, CDR1 SGHRS and CDR2 YFSETQ. This CDR3 comprises 13 residues.

This clone turned up a few times. This rearrangement joins TRBV5-6 to TRBJ2-7; 13 bases agree with TRBD2. Germline V gene sequence: CDR1 SGHDT, CDR2 YYEEEE. The CDR3 contains 17 residues. V trimming: 0 bases; J trimming: 2 bases; junction bases outside the gene matches: 5. In nucleotides, the CDR3 is TGTGCCAGCAGCTTGGGGACTAGCGGGGGTTATGCCTACGAGCAGTACTTC. As protein: CASSLGTSGGYAYEQYF.

Turning to this clone: The same CDR3 also results from other DNA sequences found in this sample. This chain links TRBV5-1 with TRBJ2-1, with 12 positions matching TRBD2. The junction had 2 bases not matched to a gene; V was cut back by 0 bases and J by 4 bases. Germline assignment: CDR1 SGHRS and CDR2 YFSETQ. This CDR3 comprises 16 residues. This CDR3 is CASSLELAGGYNEQFF. The CDR3 DNA follows: TGCGCCAGCAGCTTGGAACTAGCGGGAGGATACAATGAGCAGTTCTTC.

The rearrangement joins TRBV28 to TRBJ2-5; the D is unclear. Germline assignment: CDR1 MDHEN and CDR2 SYDVKM. V shed 2 bases and J shed 5 bases, with 9 bases lying between them. The CDR3 sequence is 13 residues long. The CDR3 loop reads CASSLGPWETQYF. CDR3 bases: TGTGCCAGCAGTTTAGGACCCTGGGAGACCCAGTACTTC.

The CDR3 spells CASSIGRESGTQYF. CDR3 coding DNA: TGTGCCAGTAGTATTGGGCGGGAGAGCGGGACCCAGTACTTC. J is TRBJ2-5 and V is TRBV19, with 7 bases identical to TRBD2. V shed 3 bases and J 7 bases; nucleotides not matched to a gene: 8. The length of the CDR3 is 14 residues. The V gene's germline CDR1 is LNHDA and CDR2 SQIVND (reference sequence).

In this sample, this clone turned up once. The rearrangement uses TRBV2 and TRBJ2-7, with 7 bases identical to TRBD1. V shed 7 bases, J shed 2 bases, and the junction held 5 bases outside the gene matches. The CDR3 is 13 residues long. Looked up from germline, CDR1 is SNHLY and CDR2 is FYNNEI. CDR3 DNA sequence: TGTGCCAGCAAACAGGGGTCTACCTACGAGCAGTACTTC. This codes for CASKQGSTYEQYF.

The rearrangement links TRBV11-3 to TRBJ2-2, with unresolved D. The CDR3 is made up of 13 amino acids. The germline V gene encodes CDR1 SGHNT and CDR2 YENEEA. V gave up 5 bases and J gave up 3 bases, with 7 bases separating them. For the CDR3, the DNA is TGTGCCAGCAGCCAGGAATACACCGGGGAGCTGTTTTTT. As protein: CASSQEYTGELFF.

The chain combines TRBV13 with TRBJ2-7; D is uncertain. CDR3 size: 16 residues. Germline values: CDR1 PRHDT, CDR2 FYEKMQ (reference sequence). V was clipped by 1 base and J by 0 bases, with 13 bases between them. The CDR3 protein is CASSLESRAPSYEQYF. Written as DNA, the CDR3 is TGTGCCAGCAGCTTAGAGTCTAGGGCACCCTCCTACGAGCAGTACTTC.

This chain links TRBV2 with TRBJ1-2; D may be TRBD1 (6 bases). The CDR3 is 16 amino acids. Germline loops: CDR1 SNHLY, CDR2 FYNNEI. The V gene lost 5 bases and the J gene lost 3 bases, with 19 bases spanning the gap. In DNA form, the CDR3 reads TGTGCCAGCAGTAATCCTACAGGGTACAAAGACTATGGCTACACCTTC. This gives the protein CASSNPTGYKDYGYTF.

This sequence joins TRBV6-6 and TRBJ2-6; 7 nucleotides align to TRBD2. From germline, CDR1 is MNHNY and CDR2 SVGAGI (reference sequence). V was clipped by 7 bases and J by 2 bases; unmatched bases: 5. There are 15 residues in the CDR3. CDR3: CASIRGRAGANVLTF. The CDR3 region has the DNA TGTGCCAGCATCCGGGGGAGGGCTGGGGCCAACGTCCTGACTTTC.

The chain is built from TRBV6-6 and TRBJ1-4; 7 bases map to TRBD1. With 5 bases clipped from V and 4 bases from J, the junction kept 7 bases outside the gene matches. Germline V gene data show CDR1 as MNHNY and CDR2 as SVGAGI (reference sequence). This CDR3 contains 15 residues. This CDR3 is CASSDGTAHNEKLFF. CDR3 DNA sequence: TGTGCCAGCAGTGACGGGACAGCCCATAATGAAAAACTGTTTTTT.

This chain connects TRBV28 to TRBJ2-4; D perhaps matches TRBD2 (5 bases). CDR1 and CDR2 from the germline V gene are MDHEN and SYDVKM. There are 13 residues in the CDR3. The V gene lost 3 bases and the J gene lost 8 bases, with 11 bases spanning the gap. This chain's CDR3 is CASSLTGRDIQYF. DNA for the CDR3: TGTGCCAGCAGTTTGACGGGAAGGGACATTCAGTACTTC.

This clone was detected only once. The chain joins TRBV11-2 to TRBJ2-7; D is possibly TRBD2 (5 bases). The V end was cut by 3 bases, the J end by 1 base, with 13 bases between. CDR3 length: 15 residues. Germline CDR1 is SGHAT and CDR2 is FQNNGV. CDR3 loop: CASSLEFGESYEQYF. The CDR3 DNA sequence: TGTGCCAGCAGCTTGGAATTCGGGGAGTCCTACGAGCAGTACTTC.

The chain recombines TRBV7-8 with TRBJ1-1; D possibly corresponds to TRBD1 (5 bases). Trimming pared 2 bases from V and 2 bases from J, leaving 12 bases between. CDR1 and CDR2 (germline): SGHVS, FQNEAQ. CDR3 size: 15 residues. CDR3 nucleotides: TGTGCCAGCAGCTTACGCGCGGGGGAAAACACTGAAGCTTTCTTT. Its translation: CASSLRAGENTEAFF.

The chain couples TRBV28 to TRBJ1-1; 7 bases fit TRBD1. V lost 4 bases and J lost 3; bases outside the gene matches: 11. The CDR3 extends over 16 amino acids. Germline CDR1 is MDHEN and CDR2 is SYDVKM. The CDR3 nucleotides are TGTGCCAGCAGTTCGATAAACAGGGGAGCGGACACTGAAGCTTTCTTT. This codes for CASSSINRGADTEAFF.

This clone is a singleton in its sample. The rearrangement links TRBV2 to TRBJ2-3; 7 bases match TRBD1. Germline V gene lookup returns CDR1 SNHLY and CDR2 FYNNEI. V was pared by 6 bases and J by 4 bases, with 10 bases of the junction left unmatched. The CDR3 consists of 15 residues. For the CDR3, the DNA is TGTGCCAGCAGCCCCGACAGGGTTTTAGCAGATACGCAGTATTTT. Amino acids: CASSPDRVLADTQYF. Full variable domain (outside the CDR3, taken from reference TRBV2 and TRBJ2-3): EPEVTQTPSHQVTQMGQEVILRCVPISNHLYFYWYRQILGQKVEFLVSFYNNEISEKSEIFDDQFSVERPDGSNFTLKIRSTKLEDSAMYFCASSPDRVLADTQYFGPGTRLTVL.

This sequence joins TRBV21-1 and TRBJ2-2; TRBD1, the D gene given by the table, was not confirmed from the DNA. TRBV21-1 corresponds to a pseudogene. The CDR3 runs 18 residues. CDR3 residues: CASRRDRARPWNTGELFF. The CDR3 bases are TGTGCCAGCAGGAGGGACAGGGCTCGCCCATGGAACACCGGGGAGCTGTTTTTT.

The chain has TRBV2 and TRBJ2-3; 16 bases fit TRBD2. The CDR3 is made up of 17 amino acids. Germline CDR1 reads SNHLY; CDR2 reads FYNNEI. With V trimmed by 5 bases and J by 4 bases, 6 bases remained unmatched. CDR3 coding DNA: TGTGCCAGCAGTACCGGGACTAGCGGGAGGGGCGCAGATACGCAGTATTTT. Translating gives CASSTGTSGRGADTQYF.

V and J are TRBV18 and TRBJ2-1; D is undetermined. The V end was cut by 5 bases, the J end by 7 bases, with 12 bases between. The V gene's germline CDR1 is KGHSH and CDR2 LQKENI. This CDR3 comprises 13 residues. CDR3 amino acids: CASSSEMGNEQFF. CDR3 DNA sequence: TGTGCCAGCTCATCGGAGATGGGGAATGAGCAGTTCTTC.

As regards this clone: Distinct nucleotide sequences in the sample also encode this CDR3. This chain links TRBV6-5 with TRBJ2-1, with 9 bases that match TRBD2. The CDR3 spans 15 residues. CDR1 is MNHEY and CDR2 is SVGAGI in the germline V gene. Trimming cost V 4 bases and J 4 bases; bases outside gene matches: 5. CDR3 nucleotide sequence: TGTGCCAGCAGTTTGACTAGCGGATCGTACAATGAGCAGTTCTTC. This codes for CASSLTSGSYNEQFF.

The CDR3 DNA reads as TGTGCCAGCTCCCCGGGGACATCTGGGGCCAACGTCCTGACTTTC. Protein product: CASSPGTSGANVLTF. The chain joins TRBV18 to TRBJ2-6; D might be TRBD1 (6 bases). The CDR3 loop spans 15 amino acids. Germline V gives CDR1 KGHSH, CDR2 LQKENI. Trimming shortened V by 6 bases and J by 1 base, and 10 bases separated the two germline ends.

This clone was picked up many times. This chain links TRBV27 with TRBJ1-5, with no clear D. The CDR3 contains 13 residues. The germline gives CDR1 MNHEY, CDR2 SMNVEV (reference sequence). V was shortened by 6 bases and J by 7 bases, with 13 bases between the two germline ends. This CDR3 is CASSLEIGQPQHF. The CDR3, as DNA: TGTGCCAGCAGCCTCGAGATCGGACAGCCCCAGCATTTT.

Comments on this clone: The same CDR3 can be traced to other DNA sequences in this sample. CDR3 loop: CSAGQRYEQYF. Written as DNA, the CDR3 is TGCAGTGCTGGACAGCGCTACGAGCAGTACTTC. The rearrangement links TRBV20-1 to TRBJ2-7, with D perhaps matching TRBD1 (6 bases). CDR3 length: 11 amino acids. Germline V gene data show CDR1 as DFQATT and CDR2 as SNEGSKA (reference sequence). The V gene lost 5 bases and the J gene lost 3 bases, with 8 bases spanning the gap.

V and J are TRBV6-5 and TRBJ1-4, with D perhaps TRBD1 (6 bases). The CDR3 has 16 amino acids. Trimming removed 2 bases from V and 4 bases from J, with 14 bases in between. Germline V gives CDR1 MNHEY, CDR2 SVGAGI. The CDR3 DNA follows: TGTGCCAGCAGTTACAAAACAGGGCGGATTAATGAAAAACTGTTTTTT. Translating it yields CASSYKTGRINEKLFF.

The chain combines TRBV6-6 with TRBJ1-2; no clear D gene. Trimming shortened V by 6 bases and J by 9 bases, and 17 bases separated the two germline ends. This CDR3 has 13 amino acids. Germline CDR1 and CDR2: MNHNY and SVGAGI (reference sequence). The CDR3 DNA follows: TGTGCCAGCAGCCCCGGGTCCTCTATGCGCTACACCTTC. Its translation: CASSPGSSMRYTF.

The J gene is TRBJ1-2, the V gene TRBV27; D unresolved. Germline CDR1 reads MNHEY; CDR2 reads SMNVEV (reference sequence). Trimming left V 2 bases short and J 4 bases short, with 8 bases between. This CDR3 comprises 13 residues. CDR3 protein: CASSLKEGYGYTF. DNA for the CDR3: TGTGCCAGCAGTTTAAAGGAAGGCTATGGCTACACCTTC.

The V gene is TRBV18, the J gene TRBJ2-1; D possibly uses TRBD1 or TRBD2 (6 bases each). V was pared by 6 bases and J by 9 bases, with 21 bases between. Germline V gene lookup returns CDR1 KGHSH and CDR2 LQKENI. The CDR3 consists of 15 residues. DNA of the CDR3: TGTGCCAGCTCGTTACTAGCAGGGGTGGATAGTGAGCAGTTCTTC. The encoded protein is CASSLLAGVDSEQFF.

CDR3 DNA: TGTGCCAGCGGTCAAATGCGGGGGGCTGAGGGAACCGGGGAGCTGTTTTTT. Its translation is CASGQMRGAEGTGELFF. The chain couples TRBV5-4 to TRBJ2-2; 8 bases are shared with TRBD2. Germline lookup yields CDR1 SGHNT and CDR2 YYREEE (reference sequence). Trimming at V came to 7 bases and at J to 5 bases, leaving 16 bases not matched to a gene. This CDR3 contains 17 residues.

The chain combines TRBV2 with TRBJ2-2; D could derive from TRBD1 or TRBD2 (5 bases each). With 6 bases removed from V and 4 bases from J, the gap between germline ends came to 12 bases. Germline CDR1 reads SNHLY; CDR2 reads FYNNEI. CDR3 size: 14 residues. The CDR3 nucleotides are TGTGCCAGCAGGTGGGCCGGGGCCACCGGGGAGCTGTTTTTT. Its protein is CASRWAGATGELFF.